This T cell receptor (beta chain) was identified in a study of blood T cell repertoires in COVID-19. Across the study: Nucleic acid was either cDNA or gDNA, and it came from T cells, B-cell-depleted T cells, or PBMCs.

The CDR3 runs 13 residues. V was clipped by 3 bases and J by 7 bases, with 12 bases between them. Germline values: CDR1 SGHRS, CDR2 YFSETQ. Assay used: immunoSEQ multiplex PCR; TCRdb lists only in-frame clones, some missing. Of 250,000 to 300,000 clones detected, around four fifths appear once; the ten largest clones hold 4.2%. This chain joins TRBV5-1 and TRBJ2-3, with D unclear. Sequenced: peripheral blood. The TCR sequence derives from a man aged 55 to 69 with acute or convalescent COVID-19. The CDR3 region has the DNA TGCGCCAGCAGCTCTCCCTCTTTTAATACGCAGTATTTT. This encodes CASSSPSFNTQYF. The full variable domain, completed using reference TRBV5-1 and TRBJ2-3, is KAGVTQTPRYLIKTRGQQVTLSCSPISGHRSVSWYQQTPGQGLQFLFEYFSETQRNKGNFPGRFSGRQFSNSRSEMNVSTLELGDSALYLCASSSPSFNTQYFGPGTRLTVL.